Below are 27 T cell receptor beta chains sequenced from a single sample in a study of blood T cell repertoires in COVID-19. Sequenced by immunoSEQ multiplex PCR; TCRdb stores in-frame clones only, minus some. The sample lists tens of thousands of clones; approximately 89% were seen once. The sample was peripheral blood. These receptors all stem from a woman aged 70-85 years with acute or convalescent COVID-19.

The chain links TRBV2 to TRBJ2-3; 11 bases agree with TRBD2. The CDR3 sequence is 16 residues long. Germline CDR1 SNHLY, CDR2 FYNNEI. V shed 4 bases, J shed 2 bases, and the junction held 5 bases outside the gene matches. CDR3 loop: CASSGPGLADTDTQYF. CDR3 sequence (DNA): TGTGCCAGCAGTGGTCCGGGACTAGCGGACACAGATACGCAGTATTTT.

This chain connects TRBV24-1 to TRBJ1-4; possibly TRBD1 for D (6 bases). This CDR3 is built from 15 residues. Between the trimmed V and J ends, which lost 5 bases and 7 bases, there was a span of 16 bases. From germline, CDR1 is KGHDR and CDR2 SFDVKD. Here the CDR3 DNA reads TGTGCCACCAGTGTTTCACAGGGTAGCACTGAAAAACTGTTTTTT. It specifies CATSVSQGSTEKLFF.

This chain links TRBV6-2 or TRBV6-3 with TRBJ1-6; 9 bases map to TRBD1. V trimming: 6 bases; J trimming: 10 bases; junction bases outside the gene matches: 10. This CDR3 spans 15 amino acids. The germline gives CDR1 MNHEY, CDR2 SVGEGT. In DNA form, the CDR3 reads TGTGCCAGCAGCCCACCAGGGACAGGGCTATCACCCCTCCACTTT. It specifies CASSPPGTGLSPLHF.

This clone was observed a single time. The DNA for the CDR3 is TGTGCCAGCAGATACCTAGAGTTCTACAATGAGCAGTTCTTC. Amino acid sequence: CASRYLEFYNEQFF. J is TRBJ2-1 and V is TRBV7-8; D is ambiguous. CDR3 length equals 14 residues. Looked up from germline, CDR1 is SGHVS and CDR2 is FQNEAQ. V lost 6 bases and J lost 3, with 12 bases in between.

This clone was observed once. The chain links TRBV7-2 to TRBJ2-1; D is perhaps TRBD2 (6 bases). Germline lookup yields CDR1 SGHTA and CDR2 FQGNSA. The germline V and J ends were trimmed by 6 bases and 8 bases, with 17 bases remaining between them. The CDR3 extends over 14 amino acids. As DNA, the CDR3 is TGTGCCAGCAGGTCCGGGCCCAGCGGGTATGAGCAGTTCTTC. It yields the protein CASRSGPSGYEQFF.

V and J are TRBV5-8 and TRBJ1-5; no firm D call. Trimming pared 4 bases from V and 4 bases from J, leaving 15 bases between. Germline loops: CDR1 SGHTS, CDR2 YDEGEE. The CDR3 loop spans 15 amino acids. The CDR3 coding sequence is TGTGCCAGCAGCCGGCTCTTCGGAGGGAATCAGCCCCAGCATTTT. The encoded protein is CASSRLFGGNQPQHF.

This sequence joins TRBV19 and TRBJ1-2, with 7 bases that match TRBD1. The CDR3 is 16 amino acids. Germline loops: CDR1 LNHDA, CDR2 SQIVND (reference sequence). J gave up 3 bases and V 4 bases, and 11 bases lay outside the gene matches. CDR3 in amino acids: CASSTTLRGDYYGYTF. The DNA of the CDR3 is TGTGCCAGTAGTACCACCCTCAGGGGGGACTACTATGGCTACACCTTC.

The gene calls are TRBV6-2 or TRBV6-3 and TRBJ1-1, with D possibly matching TRBD1 (5 bases). The length of the CDR3 is 12 residues. V was shortened by 5 bases and J by 12 bases, with 16 bases between the two germline ends. The germline V gene encodes CDR1 MNHEY and CDR2 SVGEGT. In nucleotides, the CDR3 is TGTGCCAGCAGTCCCACAGGTGGTTCGCCTTTCTTT. This codes for CASSPTGGSPFF.

The J gene is TRBJ2-1, the V gene TRBV11-2; 7 nucleotides line up with TRBD1. Unmatched junction bases numbered 4, after V lost 5 bases and J lost 6 bases. Germline V gene data show CDR1 as SGHAT and CDR2 as FQNNGV. This CDR3 comprises 13 residues. The CDR3 reads CASSIDRANEQFF. CDR3 bases: TGTGCCAGCAGCATTGACAGGGCCAATGAGCAGTTCTTC. The variable domain in full, with the rest retrieved from reference TRBV11-2 and TRBJ2-1, is EAGVAQSPRYKIIEKRQSVAFWCNPISGHATLYWYQQILGQGPKLLIQFQNNGVVDDSQLPKDRFSAERLKGVDSTLKIQPAKLEDSAVYLCASSIDRANEQFFGPGTRLTVL.

J is TRBJ1-1 and V is TRBV6-6, with a possible D match to TRBD1 (5 bases). Germline V lookup: CDR1 MNHNY, CDR2 SVGAGI (reference sequence). This CDR3 is built from 14 residues. V shed 7 bases and J shed 4 bases, with 16 bases lying between them. The CDR3: CASKGTIFGTEAFF. In DNA form, the CDR3 reads TGTGCCAGCAAGGGGACTATTTTTGGCACTGAAGCTTTCTTT.

The chain links TRBV29-1 to TRBJ2-5; TRBD1 aligns across 7 bases. Germline V gene sequence: CDR1 SQVTM, CDR2 ANQGSEA. Trimming took 6 bases from V and 4 from J; bases not matched to a gene: 14. The CDR3 runs to 15 residues. As DNA, the CDR3 is TGCAGCGTCCTCGGACAGGCATTGTCCCTAGAGACCCAGTACTTC. Translation gives CSVLGQALSLETQYF.

The V gene is TRBV7-9, the J gene TRBJ2-5; TRBD1 aligns across 8 bases. CDR3 length: 15 amino acids. In germline, CDR1 is SEHNR, CDR2 FQNEAQ (reference sequence). The trim removed 4 bases at V and 2 bases at J, leaving 6 bases unmatched. Here the CDR3 reads CASSSRDRRQETQYF. The CDR3 nucleotides are TGTGCCAGCAGCTCGAGGGACAGGCGGCAAGAGACCCAGTACTTC. The whole variable domain, remainder taken from reference TRBV7-9 and TRBJ2-5, is DTGVSQNPRHKITKRGQNVTFRCDPISEHNRLYWYRQTLGQGPEFLTYFQNEAQLEKSRLLSDRFSAERPKGSFSTLEIQRTEQGDSAMYLCASSSRDRRQETQYFGPGTRLLVL.

The rearrangement links TRBV4-1 to TRBJ2-3; 10 positions match TRBD2. Trimming removed 2 bases from V and 4 bases from J; junction bases left unmatched: 9. The CDR3 spans 17 residues. Germline CDR1 MGHRA, CDR2 YSYEKL. CDR3 in amino acids: CASSQSDQRGGPDTQYF. CDR3 DNA sequence: TGCGCCAGCAGCCAAAGCGACCAGCGGGGGGGCCCAGATACGCAGTATTTT.

This clone was counted between two and nine times. The V call is TRBV5-1, the J call TRBJ1-3, with 7 bases matching TRBD1. The germline V gene has CDR1 SGHRS and CDR2 YFSETQ. The ends lost 0 bases at V and 6 bases at J; junction bases unmatched: 6. The CDR3 has 15 residues. The CDR3 DNA reads TGCGCCAGCAGCTTGGTTGGACAGGAACTAAACACCATATATTTT. Protein: CASSLVGQELNTIYF.

This clone was counted once. J is TRBJ1-3 and V is TRBV6-5; weak D call: TRBD1 (6 bases). This CDR3 spans 14 amino acids. Trimming removed 6 bases at V and 4 bases at J, with 13 bases between. Germline V gives CDR1 MNHEY, CDR2 SVGAGI. Here the CDR3 reads CASSTGSRGNTIYF. CDR3 DNA sequence: TGTGCCAGCAGCACAGGGTCGCGGGGAAACACCATATATTTT.

This chain joins TRBV10-3 and TRBJ1-6; possible D gene TRBD1, 5 bases. Germline values: CDR1 ENHRY, CDR2 SYGVKD. CDR3 size: 12 residues. Trimming pared 8 bases from V and 5 bases from J, leaving 7 bases between. Here the CDR3 reads CAIGADNSPLHF. The CDR3 DNA reads as TGTGCCATCGGGGCGGATAATTCACCCCTCCACTTT.

The chain combines TRBV5-4 with TRBJ2-1; 10 bases are shared with TRBD1. CDR1 SGHNT and CDR2 YYREEE come from the germline V gene (reference sequence). The CDR3 totals 17 residues. V lost 0 bases, J lost 6 bases, and 9 bases stayed unmatched. Written as DNA, the CDR3 is TGTGCCAGCAGCTTGGTACGTGGGACAGGGGCGGCCAATGAGCAGTTCTTC. Its protein product is CASSLVRGTGAANEQFF.

The chain carries TRBV29-1 and TRBJ1-1; unclear D gene. The CDR3 is 11 amino acids. The V end lost 7 bases, the J end lost 1 base, and 7 bases lay between the germline ends. Germline V gene sequence: CDR1 SQVTM, CDR2 ANQGSEA. CDR3 nucleotides: TGCAGCGCCCCCGGGAACACTGAAGCTTTCTTT. Residues: CSAPGNTEAFF.

This sequence joins TRBV19 and TRBJ1-5; maybe TRBD1 (6 bases). Looked up from germline, CDR1 is LNHDA and CDR2 is SQIVND (reference sequence). There are 15 residues in the CDR3. Trimming stripped 6 bases from V and 5 bases from J, with 17 bases between. The CDR3 loop is CASRSSTGTHQPQHF. Here the CDR3 DNA reads TGTGCCAGTAGAAGTTCGACAGGCACACATCAGCCCCAGCATTTT.

The V and J genes are TRBV29-1 and TRBJ1-6, with TRBD1 matching over 8 bases. The CDR3 has 13 amino acids. Germline V gene sequence: CDR1 SQVTM, CDR2 ANQGSEA. Trimming removed 5 bases from V and 7 bases from J; junction bases left unmatched: 4. As DNA, the CDR3 is TGCAGCGTTTCGACAGGGGACAATTCACCCCTCCACTTT. Translating it yields CSVSTGDNSPLHF.

The chain joins TRBV3-1 (or the pseudogene TRBV3-2) to TRBJ1-1; TRBD1 might be the D (5 bases). V was clipped by 3 bases and J by 5 bases, with 10 bases between them. Germline V gives CDR1 LGHDT, CDR2 YNNKEL (reference sequence). The CDR3 is 13 residues long. The CDR3 loop is CASSQQTATEAFF. DNA of the CDR3: TGTGCCAGCAGCCAGCAGACAGCGACTGAAGCTTTCTTT.

To note about this clone: One end of the junction fails to match germline, which may point to a read error. V usage is TRBV15 and J usage is TRBJ1-5, with D maybe TRBD1 (5 bases). The germline V gene has CDR1 LNHNV and CDR2 YYDKDF (reference sequence). This CDR3 is 14 amino acids long. This CDR3 reads CATSRGQGRQLQHF. The CDR3 DNA reads as TGTGCCACCAGCAGAGGGCAGGGAAGACAGCTCCAGCATTTT. Using reference TRBV15 and TRBJ1-5 for the parts outside the CDR3, the full variable domain is DAMVIQNPRYQVTQFGKPVTLSCSQTLNHNVMYWYQQKSSQAPKLLFHYYDKDFNNEADTPDNFQSRRPNTSFCFLDIRSPGLGDTAMYLCATSRGQGRQLQHFGDGTRLSIL.

The J gene is TRBJ1-5, the V gene TRBV19, with 8 bases matching TRBD1. The CDR3 contains 13 residues. Germline loops: CDR1 LNHDA, CDR2 SQIVND (reference sequence). V dropped 6 bases and J dropped 6; count of bases not matched to a gene: 4. The CDR3 sequence is CASSTGGIQPQHF. CDR3 DNA sequence: TGTGCCAGTAGCACAGGGGGGATTCAGCCCCAGCATTTT.

V usage is TRBV19 and J usage is TRBJ2-6; D perhaps matches TRBD2 (6 bases). The CDR3 runs 13 residues. The germline V gene encodes CDR1 LNHDA and CDR2 SQIVND (reference sequence). The CDR3 spells CGSGLSGANVLTF. CDR3 nucleotides: TGTGGTAGCGGACTCTCTGGGGCCAACGTCCTGACTTTC.

The sample holds one count of this clone. The chain recombines TRBV7-2 with TRBJ2-7; 7 bases are a match to TRBD2. Germline loops: CDR1 SGHTA, CDR2 FQGNSA. The CDR3 runs to 15 residues. After removal of 5 bases from V and 2 bases from J, the junction contained 9 bases not matched to a gene. The DNA of the CDR3 is TGTGCCAGCAGCCCCGCGGCGGGAGAAACCTACGAGCAGTACGTC. Translating gives CASSPAAGETYEQYV.

The V gene is TRBV6-1, the J gene TRBJ2-7; 8 bases are shared with TRBD2. The J segment lost 9 bases and the V segment lost 1 base, leaving 8 bases of the junction unmatched. The CDR3 length is 14 residues. The germline gives CDR1 MNHNS, CDR2 SASEGT. CDR3 sequence (DNA): TGTGCCAGCAGTGAAGTCGCGGGAGGTCAAAGGCAGTACGTC. It encodes CASSEVAGGQRQYV.

The chain carries TRBV30 and TRBJ2-1, with TRBD1 identical over 8 bases. V lost 3 bases, J lost 4 bases, and 5 bases stayed unmatched. CDR1 is GTSNPN and CDR2 is SVGIG in the germline V gene (reference sequence). This CDR3 is 14 amino acids long. CDR3 in DNA: TGTGCCTGGAGAAGACAGGGGCATTACAATGAGCAGTTCTTC. It translates to CAWRRQGHYNEQFF. Together with reference TRBV30 and TRBJ2-1, the CDR3 gives the full variable domain: SQTIHQWPATLVQPVGSPLSLECTVEGTSNPNLYWYRQAAGRGLQLLFYSVGIGQISSEVPQNLSASRPQDRQFILSSKKLLLSDSGFYLCAWRRQGHYNEQFFGPGTRLTVL.